This TCR beta chain was sequenced for a study of blood T cell repertoires in COVID-19. As for the study in general: Some COVID-19 samples were acute and others convalescent; all came from the United States, Italy and Spain. T cells, B-cell-depleted T cells, or PBMCs supplied cDNA or gDNA.

Source study methods: Amplification from reference gene primers served as the basis for estimated nucleated cell counts. The protocol was immunoSEQ multiplex PCR, while the TCRdb copy is restricted to in-frame clones and leaves out a portion. V, J and clone size were drawn from that table, and D and trimming were deduced from the DNA. The sample consists of about 130,000 clones, about 70% of them appearing once. Trimming removed 4 bases from V and 4 bases from J; junction bases left unmatched: 8. From germline, CDR1 is KGHDR and CDR2 SFDVKD. The CDR3 has 15 residues. This sequence was found in a man aged 55 to 70 with acute or convalescent COVID-19. The V and J genes are TRBV24-1 and TRBJ1-2; 7 bases align to TRBD1. Sequenced input: peripheral blood. The DNA of the CDR3 is TGTGCCACCAGTGAATCGACAGGGCCCGGCTATGGCTACACCTTC. This translates into CATSESTGPGYGYTF.